Listed here are 28 T cell receptor beta chains from one sample, sequenced in a study of CD8 T cells in Susac syndrome. RNA in amounts of roughly 0.5 to 1 ug was reverse transcribed with random hexamers. TCRdb recomputed calls from the immunoSEQ multiplex PCR reads with MiXCR, one row per CDR3 protein. This sample has around 190,000 distinct CDR3 sequences, with 94% found just once. The sample consisted of CD4+ T cells from PBMCs. All receptors derive from a human donor with Susac syndrome.

The chain employs TRBV20-1 and TRBJ2-5; TRBD2 aligns across 8 bases. Germline CDR1 reads DFQATT; CDR2 reads SNEGSKA (reference sequence). With 6 bases clipped from V and 5 bases from J, the junction kept 11 bases outside the gene matches. There are 14 residues in the CDR3. The CDR3 DNA sequence: TGCAGTGCCCCCCCCGGGACTAGTCAGGAGACCCAGTACTTC. This sequence encodes CSAPPGTSQETQYF.

This clonotype has just one count. V and J are TRBV2 and TRBJ2-1; tentatively, D is TRBD2 (6 bases). V was cut by 8 bases and J by 9 bases, with 11 bases left in between. The germline gives CDR1 SNHLY, CDR2 FYNNEI. The length of the CDR3 is 11 residues. CDR3 sequence (DNA): TGTGCCAGCTTACGGGGGACTGAGCAGTTCTTC. It codes for CASLRGTEQFF.

The chain links TRBV2 to TRBJ1-2, with TRBD1 matching over 9 bases. The CDR3 totals 17 residues. The V segment lost 4 bases and the J segment 9 bases; nucleotides outside the gene matches: 18. CDR1 SNHLY and CDR2 FYNNEI come from the germline V gene. CDR3: CASSGLDRGGGLWSYTF. CDR3 bases: TGTGCCAGCAGTGGTTTGGACAGGGGAGGAGGACTATGGAGCTACACCTTC.

The V and J genes are TRBV12-5 and TRBJ2-2; possibly TRBD2 for D (7 bases). This CDR3 spans 14 amino acids. Germline CDR1 LGHNT, CDR2 FRNRAP. The V and J ends lost 3 bases and 7 bases respectively, with 12 bases between them. CDR3 bases: TGTGCTAGTGGTTTTTCGGGGGGCATCGGGGAGCTGTTTTTT. This gives the protein CASGFSGGIGELFF.

This clonotype was detected a few times. The V and J genes are TRBV6-5 and TRBJ2-7; a possible D gene is TRBD1 (6 bases). In germline, CDR1 is MNHEY, CDR2 SVGAGI. The CDR3 is made up of 13 amino acids. The ends were cut back, 5 bases at V and 3 bases at J, with 11 bases in the middle. Here the CDR3 reads CASSRQENYEQYF. The CDR3 region has the DNA TGTGCCAGCAGTCGACAGGAGAACTACGAGCAGTACTTC.

The chain employs TRBV5-7 and TRBJ1-2; D remains ambiguous. TRBV5-7 is an ORF, and what it does is uncertain. The V end was cut by 4 bases, the J end by 7 bases, with 23 bases between. The CDR3 spans 16 residues. CDR3 nucleotides: TGTGCCAGCAGCCCACTGGGAGGGTATGGGCTGGCTGGCTACACCTTC. The encoded protein is CASSPLGGYGLAGYTF.

The chain recombines TRBV20-1 with TRBJ2-2, with D possibly called TRBD1 or TRBD2 (7 bases each). The germline V and J ends were trimmed by 6 bases and 5 bases, with 16 bases remaining between them. CDR1 DFQATT and CDR2 SNEGSKA come from the germline V gene (reference sequence). This CDR3 has 14 amino acids. Written as DNA, the CDR3 is TGCAGTGCAAAGAGCAGGGGGGGGACCGGGGAGCTGTTTTTT. Amino acids: CSAKSRGGTGELFF.

V usage is TRBV6-5 and J usage is TRBJ1-6; TRBD1 agrees at 9 bases. This CDR3 is 13 amino acids long. The ends lost 6 bases at V and 6 bases at J; junction bases unmatched: 0. In germline, CDR1 is MNHEY, CDR2 SVGAGI. The CDR3 protein is CASRQGANSPLHF. The CDR3 DNA follows: TGTGCCAGCAGACAGGGGGCTAATTCACCCCTCCACTTT.

The J gene is TRBJ2-2, the V gene TRBV20-1, with 7 bases that match TRBD2. The V and J ends lost 2 bases and 7 bases, in that order; junction bases with no gene match: 7. There are 14 residues in the CDR3. Germline values: CDR1 DFQATT, CDR2 SNEGSKA (reference sequence). The CDR3 coding sequence is TGCAGTGCTAGATCCAGCGGGGTTGACGGGGAGCTGTTTTTT. It is translated as CSARSSGVDGELFF.

V gene TRBV6-1 combines with J gene TRBJ2-4, with D uncertain. There are 11 residues in the CDR3. Germline lookup yields CDR1 MNHNS and CDR2 SASEGT. V was pared by 8 bases and J by 1 base, with 3 bases between. The DNA of the CDR3 is TGTGCCAGCCGGGCCAAAAACATTCAGTACTTC. Amino acid sequence: CASRAKNIQYF.

The rearrangement joins TRBV20-1 to TRBJ1-3; perhaps TRBD1 as D (5 bases). The V gene lost 4 bases and the J gene lost 4 bases, with 14 bases spanning the gap. In germline, CDR1 is DFQATT, CDR2 SNEGSKA (reference sequence). The CDR3 has 14 amino acids. CDR3 amino acids: CSATGRGVGNTIYF. CDR3 in DNA: TGCAGTGCTACCGGACGGGGGGTAGGAAACACCATATATTTT.

The J gene is TRBJ2-5, the V gene TRBV20-1, with D unresolved. Germline assignment: CDR1 DFQATT and CDR2 SNEGSKA (reference sequence). There are 14 residues in the CDR3. Trimming took off 0 bases at V and 7 bases at J, with 15 bases between the two ends. The CDR3 region has the DNA TGCAGTGCTAGAGAGGGTGGACCCTGGGGGACCCAGTACTTC. This gives the protein CSAREGGPWGTQYF.

The chain joins TRBV5-1 to TRBJ2-7, with TRBD2 matching over 9 bases. V trimming: 4 bases; J trimming: 0 bases; junction bases outside the gene matches: 5. This CDR3 is 15 amino acids long. The germline gives CDR1 SGHRS, CDR2 YFSETQ. For the CDR3, the DNA is TGCGCCAGCAGCGTCACGGGACTAGCCTCCTACGAGCAGTACTTC. This translates into CASSVTGLASYEQYF.

V is TRBV18 and J is TRBJ2-3; either TRBD1 or TRBD2 may supply D (5 bases each). Trimming took off 3 bases at V and 4 bases at J, with 11 bases between the two ends. Germline V gene data show CDR1 as KGHSH and CDR2 as LQKENI. The CDR3 consists of 14 residues. The CDR3 DNA reads TGTGCCAGCTCACCCCGGGGCTCTTCAGATACGCAGTATTTT. It codes for CASSPRGSSDTQYF.

The chain joins TRBV6-5 to TRBJ1-1; TRBD1 matches 7 bases. The ends lost 6 bases at V and 9 bases at J; junction bases unmatched: 10. The CDR3 is 13 amino acids. Germline CDR1 reads MNHEY; CDR2 reads SVGAGI. CDR3 coding DNA: TGTGCCAGCAGCCTTAATCCGGGACAGCAAGCTTTCTTT. Its translation is CASSLNPGQQAFF.

The chain is built from TRBV29-1 and TRBJ2-7; 9 nucleotides match TRBD2. The V segment lost 2 bases and the J segment 4 bases; nucleotides outside the gene matches: 9. The CDR3 has 15 residues. Germline V CDR1 and CDR2: SQVTM, ANQGSEA. The CDR3 region is CSVEKGSGGPYEQYF. CDR3 in DNA: TGCAGCGTTGAAAAGGGAAGCGGGGGGCCATACGAGCAGTACTTC.

This clonotype occurred once. DNA for the CDR3: TGTGCCTGGTCAACAGGGGGGTGGAATTCACCCCTCCACTTT. Protein: CAWSTGGWNSPLHF. The chain joins TRBV30 to TRBJ1-6; 8 bases map to TRBD1. The CDR3 is made up of 14 amino acids. The junction had 7 bases not matched to a gene; V was cut back by 5 bases and J by 7 bases. The germline V gene has CDR1 GTSNPN and CDR2 SVGIG (reference sequence).

The chain employs TRBV29-1 and TRBJ1-1; possibly TRBD1 for D (5 bases). The V gene lost 6 bases and the J gene lost 2 bases, with 10 bases spanning the gap. CDR1 and CDR2 (germline): SQVTM, ANQGSEA. The CDR3 is 12 amino acids. The CDR3 DNA sequence: TGCAGCGTCCTGCAGGGAAACACTGAAGCTTTCTTT. This encodes CSVLQGNTEAFF. The variable domain in full, with the rest retrieved from reference TRBV29-1 and TRBJ1-1, is SAVISQKPSRDICQRGTSLTIQCQVDSQVTMMFWYRQQPGQSLTLIATANQGSEATYESGFVIDKFPISRPNLTFSTLTVSNMSPEDSSIYLCSVLQGNTEAFFGQGTRLTVV.

The chain joins TRBV18 to TRBJ2-7; D is uncertain. Trimming took off 5 bases at V and 3 bases at J, with 5 bases between the two ends. The CDR3 runs 11 residues. Per the germline V gene, CDR1 is KGHSH and CDR2 is LQKENI. CDR3 in amino acids: CASSTNYEQYF. The DNA of the CDR3 is TGTGCCAGCTCAACCAACTACGAGCAGTACTTC.

This chain uses TRBV7-8 with TRBJ1-1; no definite D call. V gave up 4 bases and J gave up 3 bases, with 9 bases separating them. The germline V gene encodes CDR1 SGHVS and CDR2 FQNEAQ. This CDR3 is 13 amino acids long. CDR3 protein: CASSSGPDTEAFF. DNA for the CDR3: TGTGCCAGCAGCTCTGGCCCGGACACTGAAGCTTTCTTT.

The rearrangement uses TRBV20-1 and TRBJ2-5; 8 nucleotides agree with TRBD2. J gave up 1 base and V 0 bases, and 13 bases lay outside the gene matches. The CDR3 loop spans 18 amino acids. Germline CDR1 is DFQATT and CDR2 is SNEGSKA (reference sequence). Written as DNA, the CDR3 is TGCAGTGCTAGAGATCAGGGTCTAGCGGGCCACCCCCAAGAGACCCAGTACTTC. Its translation: CSARDQGLAGHPQETQYF.

The V and J genes are TRBV29-1 and TRBJ1-4, with 8 bases lining up with TRBD1. V was clipped by 6 bases and J by 6 bases; unmatched bases: 3. The CDR3 loop spans 12 amino acids. CDR1 SQVTM and CDR2 ANQGSEA come from the germline V gene. The CDR3 bases are TGCAGCGTCTTGGACAGGGATGAAAAACTGTTTTTT. Translated, it gives CSVLDRDEKLFF.

V usage is TRBV3-1 and J usage is TRBJ1-1; D ambiguous. CDR1 is LGHDT, CDR2 YNNKEL, per germline (reference sequence). This CDR3 is built from 15 residues. V shed 4 bases and J shed 3 bases, with 15 bases lying between them. The CDR3 DNA follows: TGTGCCAGCAGCCTCAGTTATGCCCCGGACACTGAAGCTTTCTTT. Amino acids: CASSLSYAPDTEAFF.

This chain uses TRBV18 with TRBJ1-1, with D perhaps matching TRBD1 (5 bases). Looked up from germline, CDR1 is KGHSH and CDR2 is LQKENI. The CDR3 runs 15 residues. V lost 6 bases and J 2 bases, leaving 16 bases between the germline ends. CDR3 amino acids: CASSLNSDRNTEAFF. In DNA form, the CDR3 reads TGTGCCAGCTCCCTCAATTCTGACAGAAACACTGAAGCTTTCTTT.

This clonotype has a single count. The V call is TRBV3-1, the J call TRBJ2-5; D might be TRBD2 (6 bases). Germline loops: CDR1 LGHDT, CDR2 YNNKEL (reference sequence). V was cut by 4 bases and J by 0 bases, with 12 bases left in between. The CDR3 totals 15 residues. CDR3: CASSRTGLNQETQYF. The CDR3 region has the DNA TGTGCCAGCAGCCGGACCGGACTAAACCAAGAGACCCAGTACTTC.

The chain has TRBV18 and TRBJ1-3, with D perhaps matching TRBD1 (5 bases). V was shortened by 6 bases and J by 0 bases, with 21 bases between the two germline ends. The CDR3 contains 18 residues. Germline CDR1 is KGHSH and CDR2 is LQKENI. Here the CDR3 DNA reads TGTGCCAGCTCTCACTTACCGTCAGGGAAGGACTCTGGAAACACCATATATTTT. Its protein product is CASSHLPSGKDSGNTIYF.

The rearrangement uses TRBV7-8 and TRBJ2-5; no definite D call. With 0 bases removed from V and 6 bases from J, the gap between germline ends came to 11 bases. Germline values: CDR1 SGHVS, CDR2 FQNEAQ. CDR3 length equals 14 residues. The CDR3 is CASSLAYAVQTQYF. The CDR3 bases are TGTGCCAGCAGCTTAGCGTACGCGGTCCAGACCCAGTACTTC.

The chain is built from TRBV9 and TRBJ2-7, with 11 positions matching TRBD1. Germline loops: CDR1 SGDLS, CDR2 YYNGEE. The CDR3 contains 15 residues. V lost 3 bases to trimming and J lost 6 bases; unmatched junction nucleotides: 8. CDR3 loop: CASSAGQGVPSEQYF. The CDR3 nucleotides are TGTGCCAGCAGCGCGGGACAGGGGGTGCCGTCCGAGCAGTACTTC.